This T cell receptor beta chain was identified during a study of T-cell reconstitution after alpha-beta-depleted transplantation in children. Using unique molecular identifiers, the investigators prepared the TCRbeta library. In TCRdb, the PCR reads were re-called with MiXCR into one record per CDR3 protein. The table lists approximately 400,000 distinct CDR3 sequences, 11% of them singletons. There are many counts of this clonotype. Trimming stripped 2 bases from V and 0 bases from J, with 15 bases between. CDR3 length: 17 residues. Germline CDR1 reads MGHDK; CDR2 reads SYGVNS. The sample in question was PBMCs from the stem cell graft donor, obtained from the stem cell graft. The chain recombines TRBV25-1 with TRBJ2-3; D not certain. This TCR was sampled from a human donor who donated a stem cell graft to a child with acute myeloid leukemia. In nucleotides, the CDR3 is TGTGCCAGCAGTGAAAGATCGGAGATAACTAGCACAGATACGCAGTATTTT. Its protein product is CASSERSEITSTDTQYF.